This T cell receptor (beta chain) was observed in a study of early T cells in non-severe SARS-CoV-2 infection. TCRdb analysed the 5' RACE reads with MiXCR anew, one entry per CDR3 protein. The table lists 55,000 to 70,000 distinct CDR3 sequences, around 5.6% of them singletons, with about 7% in the top ten. This clonotype came up many times. The receptor was isolated from an adult who was a healthcare worker with PCR-confirmed SARS-CoV-2 infection or an uninfected control (not recorded which). What was sequenced was whole blood.

The CDR3 DNA reads TGTGCCAGCAGCTTAAGGGAGGGCGGTACGCAGTATTTT. Encoded protein: CASSLREGGTQYF. V and J are TRBV7-3 and TRBJ2-3, with 7 bases that match TRBD2. The CDR3 consists of 13 residues. Trimming cost V 1 base and J 8 bases; bases outside gene matches: 3. Germline lookup yields CDR1 SGHTA and CDR2 FQGTGA.